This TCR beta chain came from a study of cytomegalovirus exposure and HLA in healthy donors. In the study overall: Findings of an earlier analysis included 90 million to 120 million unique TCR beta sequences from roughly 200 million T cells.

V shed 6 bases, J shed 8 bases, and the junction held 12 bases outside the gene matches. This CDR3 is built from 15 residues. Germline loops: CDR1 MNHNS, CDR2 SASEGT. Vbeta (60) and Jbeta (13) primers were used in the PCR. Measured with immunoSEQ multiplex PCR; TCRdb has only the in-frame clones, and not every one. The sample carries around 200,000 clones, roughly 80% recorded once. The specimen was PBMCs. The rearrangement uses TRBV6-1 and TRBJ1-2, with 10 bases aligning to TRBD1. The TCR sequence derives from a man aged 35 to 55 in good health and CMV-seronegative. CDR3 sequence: CASRNRRDRGDGYTF. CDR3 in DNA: TGTGCCAGCAGGAACCGCCGGGACAGGGGTGACGGCTACACCTTC.